Listed below are T cell receptor beta chains from one sample, sequenced in a study of blood T cell repertoires in COVID-19. Some clones are missing from TCRdb's copy, which holds only in-frame ones; the method was immunoSEQ multiplex PCR. The table records approximately 330,000 clones, 87% of them present only once. The specimen sequenced was peripheral blood. The receptors shown here come from a man aged 30 to 45 with COVID-19, enrolled during active disease. The CDR3 runs from the conserved cysteine through the conserved F or W. D genes are given only for firm matches. Clone size is stated in some rows and not others, as once, few, many or a class when expanded.

abundance	v_gene	d_gene	j_gene	CDR3aa	CDR3nt
-	TRBV7-9	-	TRBJ1-1	CASSLATAGEAFF	TGTGCCAGCAGCTTAGCCACGGCGGGTGAAGCTTTCTTT
-	TRBV7-3	TRBD1	TRBJ2-7	CASSSPDRGVYEQYF	TGTGCCAGCAGCTCCCCCGACAGGGGTGTCTACGAGCAGTACTTC
few	TRBV6-5	-	TRBJ1-6	CASSYASSYNSPLHF	TGTGCCAGCAGTTACGCGAGCTCCTATAATTCACCCCTCCACTTT
-	TRBV5-5	-	TRBJ1-1	CASSFGPQNTEAFF	TGTGCCAGCAGCTTTGGCCCGCAGAACACTGAAGCTTTCTTT
-	TRBV4-2	-	TRBJ2-6	CASSQDHSGFSGANVLTF	TGTGCCAGCAGCCAAGATCACTCAGGGTTCTCTGGGGCCAACGTCCTGACTTTC
-	TRBV7-9	-	TRBJ1-2	CASSLGRTYGYTF	TGTGCCAGCAGCTTAGGGAGGACCTATGGCTACACCTTC
-	TRBV9	-	TRBJ2-7	CANLTLTYEQYF	TGTGCCAACCTAACTTTAACCTACGAGCAGTACTTC
-	TRBV7-9	-	TRBJ2-7	CASSSGLHLYEQYF	TGTGCCAGCAGCTCGGGACTCCACCTATACGAGCAGTACTTC
-	TRBV10-3	-	TRBJ2-3	CAISEGTSRITDTQYF	TGTGCCATCAGTGAGGGGACATCGAGGATAACAGATACGCAGTATTTT
-	TRBV7-9	-	TRBJ1-1	CASSLGRNTEAFF	TGTGCCAGCAGCTTAGGTAGGAACACTGAAGCTTTCTTT
few	TRBV3-1/TRBV3-2	-	TRBJ2-1	CASSQDGNQQFF	TGTGCCAGCAGCCAAGATGGCAATCAGCAGTTCTTC
-	TRBV4-3	TRBD2	TRBJ2-1	CASSPGGLAGGTRGNEQFF	TGCGCCAGCAGCCCAGGGGGACTAGCGGGGGGCACCCGTGGCAATGAGCAGTTCTTC